This T cell receptor beta chain was sequenced in a study of shared clonotypes between healthy human individuals (dated by TCRdb to 2020 to 2022). Turning to the overall study: The cohort comprised two women and a few men aged 18 to 49 years. For each donor, three plates each were used for CD4 naive and CD4 memory, two plates were used for CD8 naive, and one plate was used for CD8 memory. To estimate repertoire size and how much clonotypes are shared between individuals, the study performed deep sequencing of blood TCR repertoires from about 5 healthy adults. Libraries were prepared and TCR repertoires were sequenced by different laboratories using diverse techniques, in order to increase sequencing depth and limit assay-specific biases. Leukapheresis yielded between about 0.9 and 9.5 billion PBMCs per donor.

Using the deep immunoSEQ assay, multiplex PCR amplified TCR CDR3 regions from genomic DNA. Extracted genomic DNA from each cell subset was spread evenly across all wells of several immunoSEQ 96-well plates, with each plate serving as a replicate. For sorted subsets, roughly 190 ng of genomic DNA, equivalent to about 30,000 T cell genomes, went into each replicate PCR. The purified libraries were quantified using a Qubit 3.0 fluorometer, sized with a Bioanalyzer 2100, and then quantified again using the KAPA Library Quantification kit. Each immunoSEQ 96-well plate was sequenced on its own single-read 150-cycle Illumina NextSeq 550 flow cell. Per the original workflow: Because the immunoSEQ output included only junctional sequences and no quality scores, the filtering could not be the same as the filtering used for full-length reads. To assign V/J genes and CDR3, sequences were annotated using PyIR, a Python wrapper for IgBLAST v1.9, with IMGT germline references. Reads with weak V/J assignments (E-value above 1e-6), missing CDR3, stop codons, out-of-frame junctions, or ambiguous translated residues were removed. A V3J clonotype was defined by an identical inferred V gene, J gene, and CDR3 amino acid sequence. The percentage overlap between two repertoires was calculated by dividing the number of shared unique clonotypes by the size of the smaller repertoire. Three approaches were used to assess repertoire richness: RTK rarefaction, the Chao1 estimator, and Recon v2.1 estimates of unobserved clonotypes. OLGA was used to compute generation probabilities for all TCRbeta clonotypes that the gDNA method yielded from four donors. As stored in TCRdb, this immuneACCESS dataset retains in-frame rearrangements with V and J assigned. A fraction of the clones does not appear; measured against another copy, unresolved V genes explain less than half of the discrepancy, and the remainder lacks a known reason. V and J calls and clone size come straight from that table; D and trimming were deduced from the DNA. The sample includes about 1,900,000 clones, with just under 95% observed a single time. The ten largest make up around 1.2% of the sample.

For the CD8 naive samples, CD45RO-negative cells were positively selected for CCR7, yielding a CD45RA+CCR7+ population from which TemRA cells were excluded. The donors were healthy, HIV-negative adults who had no recently reported acute infections or vaccinations. Every donor was a Caucasian adult residing in Nashville, Tennessee, USA. Blood was collected by leukapheresis, and PBMCs were isolated by Ficoll-Histopaque density gradient centrifugation and then cryopreserved in liquid nitrogen vapor phase. Purity and quantity of every magnetically sorted T cell population were checked by analytical flow cytometry. Genomic DNA was isolated from every sorted fraction and measured by UV absorbance on a Nanodrop 2000c. As regards this clone: Its antigen is currently not known. No per-base quality is available; no much larger clone lies one base away.

Here is what the overall study found, with its caveats: Pairwise subsampling indicated that sequencing depth was expected to affect the degree of clonotype sharing among donors. Across several donors, around 5% of naive CD4, over 3% of naive CD8, 2.3% of memory CD4, and over 0.35% of memory CD8 clonotypes were shared. Rarefaction of sorted-subset datasets indicated incomplete sequencing despite the large sequencing depth. Compared with non-shared clonotypes, the clonotypes found in all four sorted-subset donors had higher generation probabilities. Sampling was restricted to blood, and TCR repertoires in tissue are likely to differ from TCR repertoires in blood. Larger estimated clonotype richness was generally found for naive subsets than for memory subsets. Because the study included a small number of donors, the genetic and exposure-history diversity represented was limited.

This receptor was obtained from a man between 18 and 35 years old in good health. Input material: naive CD8+ T cells sorted from blood. What the cell subset or site label conveys for this sample: CD45RA+CCR7+.

The CDR3 has the sequence CSVTWGRGSNYGYTF. The DNA is as follows: TGCAGCGTGACCTGGGGGAGGGGATCCAACTATGGCTACACCTTC. In this chain, TRBV29-1 is recombined with TRBJ1-2; a tentative D call is TRBD1 (5 bases match). The germline V gene gives CDR1 as SQVTM and CDR2 as ANQGSEA. The CDR3 measures 15 amino acids from cysteine to phenylalanine. CDR3 DNA only is kept here, 45 bases in frame from base 1. Deletion took 6 bases off V and 2 bases off J, with a span of 19 bases between the germline ends.